This T cell receptor (beta chain) originates from a study of blood T cell repertoires in COVID-19. Turning to the study itself: COVID-19 samples collected from the United States, Italy and Spain covered acute and convalescent phases. Sources were T cells, B-cell-depleted T cells, or PBMCs; the material itself was cDNA or gDNA.

The CDR3 is made up of 15 amino acids. V was pared by 0 bases and J by 3 bases, with 12 bases between. CDR1 is LNHNV and CDR2 is YYDKDF in the germline V gene (reference sequence). During active infection, Seattle patients enrolled and were then monitored through disease. Here immunoSEQ multiplex PCR was the method, and the copy in TCRdb shows in-frame clones only, minus some. Of 410,000 or so clones in the sample, about 91% were seen once. This clone was detected only a few times. Other nucleotide sequences in the sample specify the same CDR3. The chain recombines TRBV15 with TRBJ2-7; tentatively, D is TRBD1 (6 bases). Sample: peripheral blood. This sequence originates from a woman in her 40s with COVID-19, enrolled during active disease. CDR3 nucleotide sequence: TGTGCCACCAGCAGAGAAACAGGGAGTGGCTACGAGCAGTACTTC. Translating gives CATSRETGSGYEQYF.